This T cell receptor beta chain was captured by sequencing in a study of cytomegalovirus exposure and HLA in healthy donors. Whole-study findings and limits: Reports state that TCR beta sequences accurately predicted most subjects' HLA-A and HLA-B alleles. Among donors in an Asian-associated ancestry cluster, a later analysis reportedly found fewer N-insertions than the approximately 700-donor mean. The authors later found most CMV-associated TCR beta chains appeared HLA-restricted. The likely explanation for a cluster of highly shared sequence variants was sequencing artifact.

This clone appeared a few times. Its cognate antigen is unknown. PCR was performed using 60 Vbeta and 13 Jbeta primers. Only in-frame clones appear in the TCRdb table, and some are missing; sequencing was by immunoSEQ multiplex PCR. The table shows 130,000 or so clones, with roughly 77% occurring only once. The V end was cut by 1 base, the J end by 1 base, with 16 bases between. Germline-derived CDR1 and CDR2 are LNHDA and SQIVND (reference sequence). The CDR3 loop spans 17 amino acids. This sequence joins TRBV19 and TRBJ1-1, with D unclear. Sequences were obtained from PBMCs. The sequence was collected from a man aged 40-50 years in good health and CMV-seronegative. CDR3 amino acids: CASSIARSGGKNTEAFF. CDR3 nucleotide sequence: TGTGCCAGTAGTATAGCCCGGAGCGGTGGGAAGAACACTGAAGCTTTCTTT.